The source of this T cell receptor (beta chain) is a study of cytomegalovirus exposure and HLA in healthy donors. About the study: Around 80 million unique TCR sequences came from HLA-typed donors in an early release.

Study results and caveats: Later work found most CMV-associated TCR beta chains apparently HLA-restricted. Segments of the TCR beta V type were, in most cases, productive about 90% or about 30% of the time in an earlier analysis. A list of 164 TCR beta chains associated with cytomegalovirus was given.

Turning to this clone: What it binds is not known.

The PCR used 60 Vbeta and 13 Jbeta primers. The protocol was immunoSEQ multiplex PCR, while the TCRdb copy is restricted to in-frame clones and leaves out a portion. This sample has about 140,000 clones; 77% occur once, and the top ten carry 4.9%. The TCR originated in a woman in her 50s in good health and CMV-seronegative. The sequenced material came from PBMCs.

CDR3 DNA: TGTGCCAGTAGTGGACAGCCTAATGAAAAACTGTTTTTT. Its translation is CASSGQPNEKLFF. V usage is TRBV19 and J usage is TRBJ1-4; maybe TRBD1 (6 bases). V lost 5 bases and J lost 3, with 7 bases in between. Germline CDR1 is LNHDA and CDR2 is SQIVND (reference sequence). The CDR3 extends over 13 amino acids.